The sequence of this T cell receptor (beta chain) was determined in a study of siplizumab effects on memory and regulatory T cells. General study results and limits: In the presence of siplizumab, alloreactive sequences traceable to unstimulated CD4+ memory cells were significantly reduced. Roughly 80-96% of proliferating CD4+ or CD8+ clones lacked an assignable naive or memory phenotype. Where siplizumab was present, mappable alloreactive CD4+ clones averaged about 67% Treg-derived, compared with approximately 25% in controls. The suppressive capacity of proliferating Tregs from siplizumab cultures remained unconfirmed.

The CDR3 has 13 residues. The germline V gene encodes CDR1 SGHAT and CDR2 FQNNGV. Trimming removed 2 bases from V and 2 bases from J, with 7 bases in between. The assay was immunoSEQ multiplex PCR, and TCRdb's table has in-frame clones only and misses some. The repertoire has about 100,000 clones, approximately 90% of them found once; the top ten carry around 0.68%. Comments on this clone: What it binds is unknown.

Sequenced sample: Tregs sorted from blood. The chain is built from TRBV11-2 and TRBJ2-7; D gene ambiguous. The sequence came from a human donor in good health. The CDR3 region is CASSLRLTYEQYF. The CDR3 bases are TGTGCCAGCAGCTTAAGATTAACCTACGAGCAGTACTTC.